This record concerns one T cell receptor (beta chain) sequence. The data originate from a study of blood T cell repertoires in COVID-19. Some clones are missing from TCRdb's copy, which holds only in-frame ones; the method was immunoSEQ multiplex PCR. The sample contains some 140,000 clones, approximately 83% of which appear only once. Seattle researchers signed up patients amid active infection and tracked them longitudinally. CDR1 and CDR2 from the germline V gene are SGHNT and YYREEE (reference sequence). CDR3 length: 17 amino acids. V shed 3 bases, J shed 8 bases, and the junction held 12 bases outside the gene matches.

The TCR originated in a woman aged 60 to 75 with COVID-19, enrolled during active disease. Sequences were obtained from peripheral blood. V is TRBV5-4 and J is TRBJ2-3; 13 nucleotides agree with TRBD2. CDR3 loop: CASSWGLAGNNQGTQYF. The CDR3 nucleotides are TGTGCCAGCAGCTGGGGACTAGCGGGAAACAATCAGGGTACGCAGTATTTT.